The entry below describes one T cell receptor beta chain. The antigen is undetermined. These data come from a study of T cells in Graves' hyperthyroidism and ophthalmopathy. Background on the study: Specimen type is peripheral blood, collected at initial diagnosis prior to any treatment.

V was clipped by 2 bases and J by 2 bases, with 10 bases between them. The CDR3 runs to 14 residues. The germline V gene encodes CDR1 ENHRY and CDR2 SYGVKD. Regarding the study as a whole: Classification by a 13 V-J model distinguished ophthalmopathy from stable hyperthyroidism. Among thyroid clonotypes expanded above 0.001, most also appeared in blood.

Amplified TCR beta CDR3 regions derived from RNA transcripts. First-round RT-PCR targeting the TCR CDR3 was performed with the HTBI primer set. MiXCR, applied by TCRdb to the multiplex PCR reads, yields one record per CDR3 protein. The table includes approximately 410,000 distinct CDR3 sequences, around 15% detected once. Exclusions: uncontrolled infection, other autoimmune disease, pregnancy, lactation. The V gene is TRBV10-3, the J gene TRBJ2-7, with D possibly TRBD2 on 5 matching bases. This TCR was recovered from a young man with Graves' ophthalmopathy. Sequencing was carried out using blood. CDR3 sequence reads: CAISEGSETYEQYF. The CDR3 DNA sequence: TGTGCCATCAGTGAGGGTAGCGAGACCTACGAGCAGTACTTC.